The T cell receptor (beta chain) described here comes from a study of blood T cell repertoires in COVID-19 (dated by TCRdb to about 2020). With respect to the entire study: Collaborator samples came from the United States, Italy and Spain and covered acute and convalescent phases of COVID-19. The material from the prospective study consisted of cDNA or gDNA derived from T cells, B-cell-depleted T cells, or PBMCs. Subjects who had been exposed to COVID-19, were actively infected with it, or had recovered from it provided the deeply sampled blood TCRbeta repertoires that made up the dataset. The repertoires were made available in a free public database intended to serve as a resource for research on the immune response to SARS-CoV-2. Samples came from the ongoing ImmuneRACE study (first 160 participants) plus 1,254 subjects from 6 global collaborators. The sample metadata nearly always contained a de-identified subject ID, COVID-19 status, age in years and sex. HLA class I and class II types, where available, came from metadata supplied by the sample provider rather than from assay-based typing.

Whole blood was collected in K2EDTA tubes by collaborating institutions according to the institutions' own protocols. For TCRbeta analysis, collaborators shipped samples in one of three forms: frozen whole blood, isolated PBMCs, or DNA extracted from either of those sample types. The immunoSEQ Assay, a bias-controlled multiplex PCR, was used to amplify TCRbeta CDR3 regions from genomic DNA. The authors processed their data as follows. The number of nucleated cells in each sample was estimated from the amplification of reference gene primers within the assay. To quantify the absolute abundance of each unique TCRbeta CDR3 rearrangement, sequence reads were collapsed and filtered. For each sample, productive Simpson clonality was calculated as the square root of Simpson's diversity index over productive rearrangements. Sourced from immuneACCESS, this table was stored by TCRdb with only in-frame sequences that have V and J called. A share of the clones is absent; for the studies checked, an unresolved V gene accounts for under half, and the remainder has no known explanation. V and J calls and clone size are copied from that table; D and trimming were computed from the DNA. This sample is represented by fewer than 350,000 clones; under 90% of them were singletons. Under 3% of the sample comes from the top ten.

Overall study results and their limits: Clinical and demographic metadata were provided uncurated, with the amount varying by source and participant.

Comments on this clone: Its antigen target is currently unknown. No quality values exist for individual bases; no much larger clone is one base distant.

The cysteine opens and the phenylalanine closes a CDR3 of 15 amino acids. Only the CDR3 portion is preserved as DNA: 45 bases, with reading frame beginning at the first base. Trimming removed 3 bases from V and 3 bases from J, leaving 11 bases between the germline ends. CDR1 MGHDK and CDR2 SYGVNS were looked up in the germline V gene. The chain joins TRBV25-1 to TRBJ1-4; a confident D gene designation cannot be given. Sequencing input: peripheral blood. The TCR comes from a woman aged 55-70 years with active or convalescent COVID-19. The DNA sequence reads TGTGCCAGCAGTGATGAGGGCAGAGCTAATGAAAAACTGTTTTTT. Translated, this is CASSDEGRANEKLFF.